This T cell receptor (beta chain) was captured in a study of blood T cell repertoires in COVID-19. As for the study in general: The analysed material was cDNA or gDNA that came from T cells, B-cell-depleted T cells, or PBMCs.

This CDR3 has 13 amino acids. The germline gives CDR1 SGHTA, CDR2 FQGNSA. Losses at the gene ends were 3 bases for V and 4 bases for J; bases not matched to a gene: 2. The method was immunoSEQ multiplex PCR; TCRdb's version includes in-frame clones alone and lacks a portion of them. This sample has 390,000 or so clones, with approximately 87% found just once. Sequenced input: peripheral blood. The rearrangement joins TRBV7-2 to TRBJ2-5, with 7 bases aligning to TRBD2. The TCR originated in a woman aged 30 to 39 with COVID-19, enrolled during active disease. The CDR3 coding sequence is TGTGCCAGCAGCTTCAGACTAGCAGAGACCCAGTACTTC. It encodes CASSFRLAETQYF.